These 23 T cell receptor beta chains originate from one sample sequenced in a study of blood T cell repertoires in COVID-19. The method was immunoSEQ multiplex PCR; TCRdb's version includes in-frame clones alone and lacks a portion of them. Found here are some 420,000 clones, 75% to 90% of them singletons; the top ten hold about 1.1%. Sequencing was done on a sample of PBMCs or T cells enriched from blood (not recorded which). These receptor sequences come from a man aged 25 to 40 who had recovered from COVID-19.

The V call is TRBV25-1, the J call TRBJ2-3, with D possibly TRBD1 on 6 matching bases. Germline V gene data show CDR1 as MGHDK and CDR2 as SYGVNS. The CDR3 runs 16 residues. With 2 bases removed from V and 2 bases from J, the gap between germline ends came to 14 bases. DNA for the CDR3: TGTGCCAGCAGTGAAGCAAGGACAGCCGTCACAGATACGCAGTATTTT. Translating it yields CASSEARTAVTDTQYF. Complete variable domain (other parts from reference TRBV25-1 and TRBJ2-3): EADIYQTPRYLVIGTGKKITLECSQTMGHDKMYWYQQDPGMELHLIHYSYGVNSTEKGDLSSESTVSRIRTEHFPLTLESARPSHTSQYLCASSEARTAVTDTQYFGPGTRLTVL.

This clone was recorded once. The V call is TRBV3-1 (or the pseudogene TRBV3-2), the J call TRBJ2-6; D remains ambiguous. The CDR3 extends over 17 amino acids. V lost 0 bases and J 4 bases, leaving 13 bases between the germline ends. Germline CDR1 is LGHDT and CDR2 is YNNKEL (reference sequence). The CDR3 protein is CASSQEWPSLGANVLTF. DNA of the CDR3: TGTGCCAGCAGCCAAGAATGGCCATCTCTGGGGGCCAACGTCCTGACTTTC.

For the CDR3, the DNA is TGCGCCAGCAGCTTGGATTGGGGGACAGCTTATGGCTACACCTTC. It encodes CASSLDWGTAYGYTF. V is TRBV5-1 and J is TRBJ1-2; 7 nucleotides agree with TRBD1. Trimming at V came to 0 bases and at J to 5 bases, leaving 7 bases not matched to a gene. The CDR3 extends over 15 amino acids. Germline V lookup: CDR1 SGHRS, CDR2 YFSETQ.

This clone was found once. The chain carries TRBV5-5 and TRBJ1-5; 9 nucleotides agree with TRBD1. V shed 3 bases, J shed 5 bases, and the junction held 6 bases outside the gene matches. This CDR3 has 15 amino acids. The germline CDR1 and CDR2 sequences are SGHKS and YYEKEE (reference sequence). This chain's CDR3 is CASSYVGQGYQPQHF. The DNA of the CDR3 is TGTGCCAGCAGCTACGTGGGACAGGGCTATCAGCCCCAGCATTTT.

The chain carries TRBV28 and TRBJ2-1; possible D gene TRBD1, 6 bases. V lost 8 bases to trimming and J lost 2 bases, with 10 bases between them. Germline loops: CDR1 MDHEN, CDR2 SYDVKM. The CDR3 totals 13 residues. The CDR3 spells CASVGQPYNEQFF. The CDR3 coding sequence is TGTGCCAGCGTGGGACAACCCTACAATGAGCAGTTCTTC. The full variable domain, its missing parts supplied by reference TRBV28 and TRBJ2-1, is DVKVTQSSRYLVKRTGEKVFLECVQDMDHENMFWYRQDPGLGLRLIYFSYDVKMKEKGDIPEGYSVSREKKERFSLILESASTNQTSMYLCASVGQPYNEQFFGPGTRLTVL.

V usage is TRBV19 and J usage is TRBJ1-2; 11 bases align to TRBD1. In germline, CDR1 is LNHDA, CDR2 SQIVND (reference sequence). Trimming removed 5 bases from V and 8 bases from J; junction bases left unmatched: 7. The CDR3 contains 14 residues. CDR3 region: CASSSGQGAWGYTF. CDR3 nucleotides: TGTGCCAGTAGTTCCGGACAGGGGGCTTGGGGCTACACCTTC.

This clone was seen just once. The V call is TRBV18, the J call TRBJ1-3; tentatively, D is TRBD1 (5 bases). V lost 3 bases and J 1 base, leaving 13 bases between the germline ends. The CDR3 consists of 16 residues. Per the germline V gene, CDR1 is KGHSH and CDR2 is LQKENI. The CDR3 here is CASSPRVGPSGNTIYF. CDR3 DNA: TGTGCCAGCTCACCCAGGGTCGGACCGTCTGGAAACACCATATATTTT.

The chain recombines TRBV2 with TRBJ2-3; 9 nucleotides align to TRBD1. The CDR3 has 14 residues. Germline values: CDR1 SNHLY, CDR2 FYNNEI. The V and J ends lost 6 bases and 5 bases, in that order; junction bases with no gene match: 6. In DNA, the CDR3 is TGTGCCAGCAGACCGGGACAGGGTTTAGATACGCAGTATTTT. Amino acid sequence: CASRPGQGLDTQYF. The full variable domain, rest sourced from reference TRBV2 and TRBJ2-3, is EPEVTQTPSHQVTQMGQEVILRCVPISNHLYFYWYRQILGQKVEFLVSFYNNEISEKSEIFDDQFSVERPDGSNFTLKIRSTKLEDSAMYFCASRPGQGLDTQYFGPGTRLTVL.

The V and J genes are TRBV7-9 and TRBJ2-7; D uncertain. CDR3 length: 12 amino acids. The V end lost 3 bases, the J end lost 5 bases, and 8 bases lay between the germline ends. Germline assignment: CDR1 SEHNR and CDR2 FQNEAQ (reference sequence). The CDR3 nucleotides read TGTGCCAGCAGCTTTTTTCCTGACGAGCAGTACTTC. Amino acids: CASSFFPDEQYF.

This chain connects TRBV5-1 to TRBJ1-4; TRBD1 aligns across 9 bases. The CDR3 extends over 13 amino acids. Germline V lookup: CDR1 SGHRS, CDR2 YFSETQ. V lost 5 bases to trimming and J lost 8 bases; unmatched junction nucleotides: 4. In nucleotides, the CDR3 is TGCGCCAGCAGTACCGGGACAGGGGAAAAACTGTTTTTT. Protein: CASSTGTGEKLFF.

The chain employs TRBV24-1 and TRBJ2-2; TRBD2 might be the D (6 bases). Germline values: CDR1 KGHDR, CDR2 SFDVKD. V lost 4 bases and J 3 bases, leaving 14 bases between the germline ends. CDR3 length equals 16 residues. CDR3 region: CATSEPGTGDTGELFF. The CDR3, as DNA: TGTGCCACCAGTGAGCCAGGAACGGGGGACACCGGGGAGCTGTTTTTT.

The chain combines TRBV5-1 with TRBJ2-7; 8 bases match TRBD1. This CDR3 contains 19 residues. CDR1 and CDR2 (germline): SGHRS, YFSETQ. With 0 bases clipped from V and 6 bases from J, the junction kept 20 bases outside the gene matches. The CDR3 nucleotides are TGCGCCAGCAGCTTGGTTTCAGGACAGGGTTCCCCCTCCTCTACCGAGCAGTACTTC. Protein sequence: CASSLVSGQGSPSSTEQYF.

The rearrangement links TRBV3-1 (or the pseudogene TRBV3-2) to TRBJ1-3, with D possibly being TRBD1 (6 bases). Germline-derived CDR1 and CDR2 are LGHDT and YNNKEL (reference sequence). The CDR3 sequence is 14 residues long. V lost 6 bases and J lost 2, with 11 bases in between. The CDR3 sequence: CASRKGVAGNTIYF. In DNA form, the CDR3 reads TGTGCCAGCAGGAAGGGGGTGGCTGGAAACACCATATATTTT.

The V and J genes are TRBV28 and TRBJ1-2; 9 bases align to TRBD1. This CDR3 region has 16 residues. The germline V gene has CDR1 MDHEN and CDR2 SYDVKM. V was pared by 4 bases and J by 3 bases, with 9 bases of the junction left unmatched. CDR3 DNA sequence: TGTGCCAGCAGTTCGGGACAGGGAGCGCTAGACTATGGCTACACCTTC. This codes for CASSSGQGALDYGYTF.

This chain joins TRBV12-5 and TRBJ2-5, with 10 positions matching TRBD2. V was clipped by 5 bases and J by 2 bases; unmatched bases: 2. Germline values: CDR1 LGHNT, CDR2 FRNRAP. The CDR3 covers 14 residues. The CDR3 DNA follows: TGTGCTAGTGGTCTGGGACTAGCGCAAGAGACCCAGTACTTC. It is translated as CASGLGLAQETQYF.

The chain is built from TRBV5-4 and TRBJ2-7; possible D gene TRBD2, 6 bases. Trimming cost V 0 bases and J 3 bases, with 13 bases left between them. The CDR3 runs to 15 residues. Germline V CDR1 and CDR2: SGHNT, YYREEE (reference sequence). The CDR3 is CASSLVGGAVYEQYF. As DNA, the CDR3 is TGTGCCAGCAGCTTGGTTGGCGGGGCCGTCTACGAGCAGTACTTC.

The chain is built from TRBV6-5 and TRBJ1-5; perhaps TRBD1 as D (6 bases). V was trimmed by 7 bases and J by 0 bases, leaving 10 bases between them. This CDR3 has 14 residues. Germline V gives CDR1 MNHEY, CDR2 SVGAGI. This CDR3 reads CASKPGDSNQPQHF. The CDR3 DNA is TGTGCCAGCAAACCAGGGGATAGCAATCAGCCCCAGCATTTT.

This chain connects TRBV5-1 to TRBJ2-7; 9 bases match TRBD2. The CDR3 has 15 amino acids. Germline V gives CDR1 SGHRS, CDR2 YFSETQ. J was trimmed by 2 bases and V by 0 bases; bases with no gene match: 3. CDR3 sequence: CASSLDRLAAYEQYF. The DNA for the CDR3 is TGCGCCAGCAGCTTGGACCGACTAGCGGCCTACGAGCAGTACTTC.

The chain is built from TRBV6-6 and TRBJ1-1; no clear D gene. Germline CDR1 reads MNHNY; CDR2 reads SVGAGI (reference sequence). Between the trimmed V and J ends, which lost 7 bases and 4 bases, there was a span of 16 bases. This CDR3 comprises 14 residues. The CDR3 is CASTAVAGSTEAFF. In nucleotides, the CDR3 is TGTGCCAGCACCGCCGTTGCGGGGTCCACTGAAGCTTTCTTT.

J is TRBJ2-7 and V is TRBV6-1, with a weak D call TRBD2 (5 bases). The V end was cut by 5 bases, the J end by 0 bases, with 11 bases between. The germline gives CDR1 MNHNS, CDR2 SASEGT. This CDR3 has 14 residues. CDR3 sequence reads: CASSYGGYSYEQYF. The CDR3 bases are TGTGCCAGCAGTTATGGAGGATACTCCTACGAGCAGTACTTC.

The chain has TRBV18 and TRBJ2-1; possible D gene TRBD1, 6 bases. This CDR3 is built from 17 residues. Trimming took 1 base from V and 5 from J, leaving 18 bases between them. The V gene's germline CDR1 is KGHSH and CDR2 LQKENI. The DNA for the CDR3 is TGTGCCAGCTCACCACGGACAGTGGTCTCCCCGGACAATGAGCAGTTCTTC. This gives the protein CASSPRTVVSPDNEQFF.

The chain links TRBV19 to TRBJ2-1; 11 nucleotides agree with TRBD2. V lost 6 bases, J lost 4 bases, and 5 bases stayed unmatched. The CDR3 totals 15 residues. Per germline, CDR1 LNHDA and CDR2 SQIVND (reference sequence). CDR3: CASRTGTSGYNEQFF. CDR3 coding DNA: TGTGCCAGTAGAACCGGGACTAGCGGATACAATGAGCAGTTCTTC.

This chain uses TRBV5-4 with TRBJ1-1; D is ambiguous. V was pared by 3 bases and J by 5 bases, with 17 bases between. Germline V gene lookup returns CDR1 SGHNT and CDR2 YYREEE (reference sequence). This CDR3 contains 15 residues. The CDR3 coding sequence is TGTGCCAGCAGCTCGCCGGGAGGGAGCCAAACTGAAGCTTTCTTT. Protein: CASSSPGGSQTEAFF.